Presented here are 10 T cell receptor beta chains from one specimen sequenced in a study of blood T cells in healthy people across ages. Then a second PCR, running roughly 7 to 11 cycles, was carried out with a sample-barcoded 5' primer and a J-beta primer mix. TCRdb re-derived calls from the 5' RACE reads in MiXCR, one entry per CDR3 protein. The table lists roughly 1 million distinct CDR3 sequences, 20% to 25% of them singletons, with around 0.7% in the top ten. This same sample was also part of a study on T cells of mothers and their children.

The material sequenced was blood. The receptors stem from a girl aged 2-10 years in good health.

This clonotype was observed a few times. The genes are TRBV5-1 and TRBJ1-1; D gene unclear. Germline assignment: CDR1 SGHRS and CDR2 YFSETQ. The V and J ends lost 10 bases and 3 bases respectively, with 19 bases between them. The CDR3 covers 14 residues. DNA for the CDR3: TGCGCCTCATCACAGACGGAAGGGTACACTGAAGCTTTCTTT. Its protein product is CASSQTEGYTEAFF.

The chain links TRBV12-3 or TRBV12-4 to TRBJ1-1; D gene uncertain. CDR3 length: 12 amino acids. The V and J ends lost 3 bases and 11 bases respectively, with 13 bases between them. The CDR3 coding sequence is TGTGCCAGCAGTTTTCCTCGTACGGGGGCTTTCTTT. It specifies CASSFPRTGAFF.

The CDR3 here is CSVEDRDRGGGEQYF. CDR3 coding DNA: TGCAGCGTTGAAGACCGGGACAGGGGGGGAGGAGAGCAGTACTTC. V and J are TRBV29-1 and TRBJ2-7; 11 bases map to TRBD1. The CDR3 is made up of 15 amino acids. Per the germline V gene, CDR1 is SQVTM and CDR2 is ANQGSEA. With V trimmed by 0 bases and J by 7 bases, 8 bases remained unmatched.

A single count supports this clonotype. This CDR3 is CASSQGLAGPTGELFF. The DNA of the CDR3 is TGTGCCAGCAGCCAAGGACTAGCGGGGCCCACCGGGGAGCTGTTTTTT. V gene TRBV3-1 combines with J gene TRBJ2-2; 11 bases match TRBD2. The germline CDR1 and CDR2 sequences are LGHDT and YNNKEL (reference sequence). There are 16 residues in the CDR3. V was pared by 1 base and J by 4 bases, with 2 bases of the junction left unmatched.

This clonotype was observed a few times. The rearrangement joins TRBV27 to TRBJ2-1, with D unclear. V lost 2 bases, J lost 8 bases, and 10 bases lay in between. The CDR3 spans 13 residues. Germline V gene data show CDR1 as MNHEY and CDR2 as SMNVEV (reference sequence). CDR3 loop: CASSLSGTDEQFF. As DNA, the CDR3 is TGTGCCAGCAGTTTAAGTGGAACGGATGAGCAGTTCTTC.

The chain links TRBV20-1 to TRBJ2-3, with 12 bases aligning to TRBD2. The CDR3 is 13 residues long. Germline CDR1 DFQATT, CDR2 SNEGSKA (reference sequence). With V trimmed by 6 bases and J by 15 bases, 13 bases remained unmatched. CDR3 coding DNA: TGCAGTGCGACGACCACATCGGGACTAGCGGGTTATTTT. Its translation is CSATTTSGLAGYF.

V gene TRBV19 combines with J gene TRBJ2-1; 7 positions agree with TRBD2. CDR1 is LNHDA and CDR2 is SQIVND in the germline V gene (reference sequence). This CDR3 has 15 residues. The J segment lost 11 bases and the V segment lost 8 bases, leaving 18 bases of the junction unmatched. The DNA of the CDR3 is TGTGCCAGTGCCAAACAAGAACTCTTAGCGGGCCAGCAGTTCTTC. It specifies CASAKQELLAGQQFF. The full variable domain, completed using reference TRBV19 and TRBJ2-1, is DGGITQSPKYLFRKEGQNVTLSCEQNLNHDAMYWYRQDPGQGLRLIYYSQIVNDFQKGDIAEGYSVSREKKESFPLTVTSAQKNPTAFYLCASAKQELLAGQQFFGPGTRLTVL.

This clonotype was observed a few times. J is TRBJ1-4 and V is TRBV7-9; TRBD1 agrees at 7 bases. V lost 4 bases, J lost 4 bases, and 6 bases stayed unmatched. In germline, CDR1 is SEHNR, CDR2 FQNEAQ (reference sequence). The CDR3 consists of 15 residues. CDR3 protein: CASSSRTGYNEKLFF. CDR3 DNA sequence: TGTGCCAGCAGCTCGAGGACAGGTTATAATGAAAAACTGTTTTTT.

The chain has TRBV5-1 and TRBJ2-5; perhaps TRBD1 as D (6 bases). The CDR3 loop spans 13 amino acids. Germline CDR1 and CDR2: SGHRS and YFSETQ. With 4 bases removed from V and 13 bases from J, the gap between germline ends came to 20 bases. As DNA, the CDR3 is TGCGCCAGCAGCCCGGACGACAGGCTGCCCCTGTACTTC. This encodes CASSPDDRLPLYF.

This clonotype was counted a few times. The chain carries TRBV25-1 and TRBJ2-1, with D unclear. Germline assignment: CDR1 MGHDK and CDR2 SYGVNS. CDR3 length: 12 amino acids. V was clipped by 4 bases and J by 5 bases, with 6 bases between them. Written as DNA, the CDR3 is TGTGCCAGCAGTGGACGAAACAATGAGCAGTTCTTC. Amino acids: CASSGRNNEQFF.